These 21 T cell receptor beta chains were sequenced from one sample in a study of blood T cell repertoires in COVID-19. Assay used: immunoSEQ multiplex PCR; TCRdb lists only in-frame clones, some missing. The table shows 200,000 to 250,000 clones, with around nine tenths occurring only once. Sequenced input: peripheral blood. The receptors come from a woman aged 65 to 85 with active or convalescent COVID-19.

The chain uses TRBV9 and TRBJ2-4, with 10 nucleotides matching TRBD2. Trimming cost V 3 bases and J 4 bases; bases outside gene matches: 10. CDR1 and CDR2 from the germline V gene are SGDLS and YYNGEE. This CDR3 is 17 amino acids long. In DNA, the CDR3 is TGTGCCAGCAGCGCCCCTAGCGGGGGAGACCCGAAAAACATTCAGTACTTC. It specifies CASSAPSGGDPKNIQYF.

CDR3 DNA sequence: TGTGCCAGCTCACCGGGCAGGGAACCCGAGAGGGGCTACACCTTC. Encoded protein: CASSPGREPERGYTF. The genes are TRBV18 and TRBJ1-2; TRBD1 might be the D (5 bases). The V and J ends lost 3 bases and 8 bases respectively, with 19 bases between them. This CDR3 spans 15 amino acids. Germline values: CDR1 KGHSH, CDR2 LQKENI.

The chain links TRBV20-1 to TRBJ1-1; 8 bases align to TRBD1. The V segment lost 5 bases and the J segment 6 bases; nucleotides outside the gene matches: 2. CDR1 is DFQATT and CDR2 is SNEGSKA in the germline V gene (reference sequence). The CDR3 is 11 amino acids. The CDR3 sequence: CSADRGAEAFF. DNA for the CDR3: TGCAGTGCTGACAGGGGCGCTGAAGCTTTCTTT.

This clone has a handful of counts. The chain recombines TRBV18 with TRBJ2-4, with TRBD2 identical over 7 bases. Trimming took 3 bases from V and 7 from J; bases not matched to a gene: 6. Germline V gene sequence: CDR1 KGHSH, CDR2 LQKENI. There are 14 residues in the CDR3. The chain's CDR3 is CASSPSSGANIQYF. The DNA for the CDR3 is TGTGCCAGCTCACCGAGCAGCGGGGCTAACATTCAGTACTTC. Variable domain in full (rest from reference TRBV18 and TRBJ2-4): NAGVMQNPRHLVRRRGQEARLRCSPMKGHSHVYWYRQLPEEGLKFMVYLQKENIIDESGMPKERFSAEFPKEGPSILRIQQVVRGDSAAYFCASSPSSGANIQYFGAGTRLSVL.

A single count supports this clone. V gene TRBV27 combines with J gene TRBJ1-2; D perhaps matches TRBD1 (6 bases). The germline V gene has CDR1 MNHEY and CDR2 SMNVEV (reference sequence). The CDR3 loop spans 14 amino acids. The V gene lost 6 bases and the J gene lost 4 bases, with 15 bases spanning the gap. The CDR3 DNA follows: TGTGCCAGCAGCCTAACCAGGGGAAGCTATGGCTACACCTTC. Its translation is CASSLTRGSYGYTF.

The V and J genes are TRBV5-1 and TRBJ1-6; TRBD1 agrees at 7 bases. The CDR3 extends over 17 amino acids. Germline V gene sequence: CDR1 SGHRS, CDR2 YFSETQ. Trimming removed 0 bases from V and 4 bases from J; junction bases left unmatched: 7. The chain's CDR3 is CASSLVYRGDYNSPLHF. CDR3 nucleotide sequence: TGCGCCAGCAGCTTGGTCTACAGGGGAGATTATAATTCACCCCTCCACTTT.

The chain links TRBV18 to TRBJ1-5; D is unclear. The CDR3 length is 13 residues. V was cut by 5 bases and J by 5 bases, with 10 bases left in between. CDR1 and CDR2 (germline): KGHSH, LQKENI. Written as DNA, the CDR3 is TGTGCCAGCTCAGGGAGAGTCGATCAGCCCCAGCATTTT. Its protein is CASSGRVDQPQHF.

V and J are TRBV24-1 and TRBJ2-5; 8 positions agree with TRBD1. Germline V gene sequence: CDR1 KGHDR, CDR2 SFDVKD. The J segment lost 4 bases and the V segment lost 1 base, leaving 4 bases of the junction unmatched. CDR3 length: 15 amino acids. The chain's CDR3 is CATSDFGTGIETQYF. DNA for the CDR3: TGTGCCACCAGTGATTTCGGGACAGGTATAGAGACCCAGTACTTC.

J is TRBJ1-1 and V is TRBV2; 9 bases fit TRBD1. The CDR3 sequence is 14 residues long. V trimming: 7 bases; J trimming: 6 bases; junction bases outside the gene matches: 9. Per the germline V gene, CDR1 is SNHLY and CDR2 is FYNNEI. The CDR3 loop reads CASNYRDRVSEAFF. For the CDR3, the DNA is TGTGCCAGCAACTACCGGGACAGGGTTTCTGAAGCTTTCTTT.

The V call is TRBV10-2, the J call TRBJ1-4; D perhaps matches TRBD1 (6 bases). The V end was cut by 5 bases, the J end by 10 bases, with 14 bases between. Germline V lookup: CDR1 WSHSY, CDR2 SAAADI. The CDR3 runs 13 residues. This CDR3 reads CASSSPGEGKLFF. The CDR3 DNA reads as TGCGCCAGCAGTAGTCCAGGGGAGGGAAAACTGTTTTTT.

V usage is TRBV7-2 and J usage is TRBJ2-7; 10 bases map to TRBD2. Trimming took 0 bases from V and 3 from J; bases not matched to a gene: 8. The germline V gene has CDR1 SGHTA and CDR2 FQGNSA. CDR3 length: 17 amino acids. The CDR3, as DNA: TGTGCCAGCAGCTTAGCGCTGAGCGGGGGGGGGCTCTACGAGCAGTACTTC. It translates to CASSLALSGGGLYEQYF.

The CDR3 reads CASSPTGQNEQYF. As DNA, the CDR3 is TGTGCCAGCAGCCCCACCGGACAGAACGAGCAGTACTTC. This chain connects TRBV3-1 (or the pseudogene TRBV3-2) to TRBJ2-7, with D perhaps TRBD1 (6 bases). The CDR3 sequence is 13 residues long. The V gene's germline CDR1 is LGHDT and CDR2 YNNKEL (reference sequence). V lost 4 bases, J lost 5 bases, and 12 bases lay in between.

The chain has TRBV28 and TRBJ2-3; D may be TRBD2 (6 bases). V was pared by 7 bases and J by 0 bases, with 17 bases between. Germline lookup yields CDR1 MDHEN and CDR2 SYDVKM. This CDR3 comprises 16 residues. CDR3 region: CASTTGGGISTDTQYF. The CDR3 bases are TGTGCCAGCACCACTGGTGGGGGGATCAGCACAGATACGCAGTATTTT.

The rearrangement links TRBV11-2 to TRBJ2-1; D is possibly TRBD1 (7 bases). Germline lookup yields CDR1 SGHAT and CDR2 FQNNGV. The CDR3 has 12 amino acids. With 8 bases removed from V and 7 bases from J, the gap between germline ends came to 12 bases. Here the CDR3 DNA reads TGTGCCAGCCTGACAGGGAGGAATGAGCAGTTCTTC. Translated, it gives CASLTGRNEQFF.

The chain uses TRBV20-1 and TRBJ1-2, with D uncertain. Germline V gene sequence: CDR1 DFQATT, CDR2 SNEGSKA (reference sequence). This CDR3 region has 10 residues. The ends were cut back, 6 bases at V and 3 bases at J, with 5 bases in the middle. CDR3 amino acids: CSAADYGYTF. The CDR3 DNA reads TGCAGTGCGGCGGACTATGGCTACACCTTC.

The chain employs TRBV3-1 (or the pseudogene TRBV3-2) and TRBJ2-2; D call uncertain. In germline, CDR1 is LGHDT, CDR2 YNNKEL (reference sequence). V was cut by 4 bases and J by 1 base, with 7 bases left in between. The CDR3 runs 14 residues. The CDR3 nucleotides are TGTGCCAGCAGCCGGCTCCAGAACACCGGGGAGCTGTTTTTT. As protein: CASSRLQNTGELFF.

V is TRBV12-3 or TRBV12-4 and J is TRBJ1-6; D is undetermined. Trimming removed 2 bases at V and 10 bases at J, with 9 bases between. CDR3 length: 13 residues. The CDR3 loop is CASSLQVGSPLHF. The CDR3 nucleotides are TGTGCCAGCAGTTTACAGGTCGGATCACCCCTCCACTTT.

V is TRBV11-1 and J is TRBJ2-7; D remains unclear. The CDR3 runs to 13 residues. Looked up from germline, CDR1 is SGHAT and CDR2 is FQDESV (reference sequence). V lost 1 base and J 2 bases, leaving 6 bases between the germline ends. The CDR3 DNA follows: TGTGCCAGCAGCTTAGTTGGCCCCTACGAGCAGTACTTC. Translated: CASSLVGPYEQYF.

The chain has TRBV4-2 and TRBJ1-1, with 7 bases lining up with TRBD1. J lost 0 bases, V lost 4 bases, and 8 bases had no gene match. In germline, CDR1 is LGHNA, CDR2 YNFKEQ. The CDR3 has 16 residues. In DNA form, the CDR3 reads TGTGCCAGCAGCCCGGCCTACAGGGGAGTGAACACTGAAGCTTTCTTT. Translation gives CASSPAYRGVNTEAFF.

The V gene is TRBV23-1, the J gene TRBJ1-2; D not certain. TRBV23-1 qualifies as an ORF whose function is uncertain. V was trimmed by 0 bases and J by 2 bases, leaving 13 bases between them. This CDR3 spans 16 amino acids. CDR3 sequence (DNA): TGCGCCAGCAGTCAATCGAGCACTGTCACCAACTATGGCTACACCTTC. Translation: CASSQSSTVTNYGYTF.

The rearrangement uses TRBV3-1 (or the pseudogene TRBV3-2) and TRBJ2-2, with TRBD2 identical over 9 bases. This CDR3 has 16 residues. The germline V gene has CDR1 LGHDT and CDR2 YNNKEL (reference sequence). With 1 base clipped from V and 5 bases from J, the junction kept 5 bases outside the gene matches. The CDR3 loop reads CASSQGGLAGTGELFF. CDR3 bases: TGTGCCAGCAGCCAAGGGGGACTAGCTGGGACCGGGGAGCTGTTTTTT.